This TCR beta chain came from a study of blood T cell repertoires in COVID-19. For the study at large: Acute and convalescent COVID-19 specimens originated in the United States, Italy and Spain.

Per the study methods: Amplification of reference gene primers was used by the study to estimate nucleated cell counts. TCRdb's table, derived via immunoSEQ multiplex PCR, lists solely in-frame clones and lacks some. V and J calls and clone size are given by that table; D and trimming were obtained from the DNA. The sample contains approximately 24,000 clones, roughly nine tenths of which appear only once. The table lists this clone with a few counts. This clonotype was obtained from a human donor in a cohort sampled during active COVID-19. The sample was peripheral blood.

The CDR3 is CASSQVYGSSYNEQFF. In nucleotides, the CDR3 is TGTGCCAGCAGCCAAGTGTACGGGAGCTCCTACAATGAGCAGTTCTTC. V and J are TRBV14 and TRBJ2-1; tentatively, D is TRBD2 (6 bases). The CDR3 has 16 amino acids. V lost 1 base and J lost 0, with 10 bases in between. The V gene's germline CDR1 is SGHDN and CDR2 FVKESK.